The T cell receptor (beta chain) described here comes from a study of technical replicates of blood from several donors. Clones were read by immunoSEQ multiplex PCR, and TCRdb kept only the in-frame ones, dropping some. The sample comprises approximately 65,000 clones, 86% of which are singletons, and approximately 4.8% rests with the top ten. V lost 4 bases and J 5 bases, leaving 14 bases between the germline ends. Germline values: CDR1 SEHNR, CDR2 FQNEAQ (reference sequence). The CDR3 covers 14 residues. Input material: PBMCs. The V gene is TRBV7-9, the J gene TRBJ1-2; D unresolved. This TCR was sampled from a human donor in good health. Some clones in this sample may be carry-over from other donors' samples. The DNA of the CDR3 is TGTGCCAGCAGCTCTGAAGCTTCCCCGTATGGCTACACCTTC. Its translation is CASSSEASPYGYTF.